This TCR beta chain was retrieved from a study of human T cells and chemical hapten exposure. Study background: For sensitization, 2% DPC was applied to a 2 cm by 2 cm patch of upper inner arm skin.

TCRdb recomputed calls from the RACE reads with MiXCR, one row per CDR3 protein. The data show about 74,000 distinct CDR3 sequences, about 14% seen once. This clonotype has just a few counts. Its antigen is still unknown. Findings and limits, study-wide: Versus controls, expanded TCRs had significantly more large CDR3 similarity clusters.

Germline V gene sequence: CDR1 SGHRS, CDR2 YFSETQ. V was pared by 4 bases and J by 2 bases, with 5 bases between. This CDR3 comprises 12 residues. Specified time point: pre-sensitization, week 0. The treatment was: therapeutic diphenylcyclopropenone sensitization with weekly scalp DPC. The rearrangement uses TRBV5-1 and TRBJ2-3, with unresolved D. This TCR was sampled from a woman between 45 and 60 years old with alopecia areata. Some clones in this sample may be carry-over from other donors' samples. Sequenced material: whole blood, taken in connection with sensitization to the hapten diphenylcyclopropenone (DPC). The CDR3 here is CASSVNTDTQYF. CDR3 sequence (DNA): TGCGCCAGCAGCGTAAACACAGATACGCAGTATTTT.